What follows are 15 T cell receptor beta chains derived from one specimen sequenced in a study of blood T cell repertoires in COVID-19 (dated by TCRdb to 2020 to 2022). Libraries came from the immunoSEQ multiplex PCR assay. This is the immuneACCESS table as TCRdb keeps it, with only in-frame sequences that have V and J called. A part of the clones is gone; compared with another copy, unresolved V genes explain less than half, and the rest is unexplained. The sample yields fewer than 300,000 clones; over 75% were counted once. The top ten clones comprise roughly a sixth of the sample. Specimen: PBMCs or T cells enriched from blood (not recorded which). These receptors originate from a man aged 18 to 30 who had recovered from COVID-19.

This chain uses TRBV19 with TRBJ2-2; 12 bases fit TRBD2. Germline CDR1 LNHDA, CDR2 SQIVND (reference sequence). The CDR3 length is 14 residues. V was pared by 6 bases and J by 9 bases, with 5 bases of the junction left unmatched. CDR3 nucleotides: TGTGCCAGTAGCCTAGCGGGAGGGCCCAGGGAGCTGTTTTTT. It yields the protein CASSLAGGPRELFF.

The V gene is TRBV5-1, the J gene TRBJ2-3; 7 bases are shared with TRBD2. Germline assignment: CDR1 SGHRS and CDR2 YFSETQ. With V trimmed by 0 bases and J by 4 bases, 11 bases remained unmatched. This CDR3 contains 17 residues. The CDR3, as DNA: TGCGCCAGCAGCTTGGAGCCAGCGGGGATGATCGCAGATACGCAGTATTTT. Its translation: CASSLEPAGMIADTQYF.

The rearrangement joins TRBV5-1 to TRBJ2-1; 10 nucleotides align to TRBD1. The CDR3 spans 15 residues. V trimming: 2 bases; J trimming: 8 bases; junction bases outside the gene matches: 7. Germline CDR1 SGHRS, CDR2 YFSETQ. The CDR3 sequence: CASSFTTGGLDEQFF. DNA for the CDR3: TGCGCCAGCAGCTTTACGACAGGGGGCCTGGATGAGCAGTTCTTC. Based on the CDR3 plus reference TRBV5-1 and TRBJ2-1, the full variable domain is KAGVTQTPRYLIKTRGQQVTLSCSPISGHRSVSWYQQTPGQGLQFLFEYFSETQRNKGNFPGRFSGRQFSNSRSEMNVSTLELGDSALYLCASSFTTGGLDEQFFGPGTRLTVL.

This clone was observed once. The genes are TRBV14 and TRBJ2-1; possibly TRBD1 for D (6 bases). The germline V gene encodes CDR1 SGHDN and CDR2 FVKESK. V gave up 1 base and J gave up 4 bases, with 14 bases separating them. This CDR3 contains 16 residues. CDR3 bases: TGTGCCAGCAGCCAAGGCACGGACAGACTGTACAATGAGCAGTTCTTC. Translated, it gives CASSQGTDRLYNEQFF.

V usage is TRBV7-8 and J usage is TRBJ2-7; TRBD2 is a possible D gene (6 bases). CDR3 size: 15 residues. V was clipped by 2 bases and J by 2 bases, with 13 bases between them. The germline gives CDR1 SGHVS, CDR2 FQNEAQ. The CDR3 spells CASSLFITSTYEQYF. CDR3 DNA: TGTGCCAGCAGCTTATTTATTACTAGCACCTACGAGCAGTACTTC.

The rearrangement joins TRBV4-1 to TRBJ1-2; 10 bases are shared with TRBD1. Germline trimming cut 4 bases from V and 7 bases from J; bases unmatched to any gene: 9. Germline V CDR1 and CDR2: MGHRA, YSYEKL. The CDR3 runs 15 residues. The CDR3 loop is CASSPSGQGSAGYTF. The CDR3, as DNA: TGCGCCAGCAGCCCGTCGGGACAGGGGTCGGCTGGCTACACCTTC.

In its sample, this clone was seen once. The V and J genes are TRBV7-2 and TRBJ1-2, with D maybe TRBD1 (6 bases). V was shortened by 6 bases and J by 8 bases, with 16 bases between the two germline ends. The CDR3 runs 13 residues. CDR1 and CDR2 (germline): SGHTA, FQGNSA. The CDR3 loop reads CASRIGGVGGYTF. In nucleotides, the CDR3 is TGTGCCAGCAGGATAGGGGGGGTAGGAGGCTACACCTTC. The complete variable domain, with remaining parts taken from reference TRBV7-2 and TRBJ1-2, reads GAGVSQSPSNKVTEKGKDVELRCDPISGHTALYWYRQSLGQGLEFLIYFQGNSAPDKSGLPSDRFSAERTGGSVSTLTIQRTQQEDSAVYLCASRIGGVGGYTFGSGTRLTVV.

This clone has more than one count but fewer than ten. This chain connects TRBV5-6 to TRBJ1-1, with D possibly being TRBD1 (6 bases). This CDR3 region has 14 residues. CDR1 is SGHDT, CDR2 YYEEEE, per germline. The ends were cut back, 3 bases at V and 1 base at J, with 10 bases in the middle. CDR3 in DNA: TGTGCCAGCAGCTACGGACAGACGAACACTGAAGCTTTCTTT. Amino acids: CASSYGQTNTEAFF.

Only one count was recorded for this clone. The chain has TRBV28 and TRBJ1-5, with D unresolved. Germline assignment: CDR1 MDHEN and CDR2 SYDVKM. The V end lost 3 bases, the J end lost 0 bases, and 9 bases lay between the germline ends. CDR3 size: 15 residues. The CDR3 sequence: CASSLGGNSNQPQHF. CDR3 in DNA: TGTGCCAGCAGTTTGGGAGGAAATAGCAATCAGCCCCAGCATTTT.

This chain joins TRBV11-2 and TRBJ2-7; the match to TRBD1 covers 8 bases. CDR3 length: 14 amino acids. V lost 5 bases to trimming and J lost 1 base; unmatched junction nucleotides: 4. The V gene's germline CDR1 is SGHAT and CDR2 FQNNGV. The CDR3 DNA reads TGTGCCAGCAGCGAGGACAGGGCTTCCTACGAGCAGTACTTC. It codes for CASSEDRASYEQYF.

The chain recombines TRBV30 with TRBJ1-5; tentatively, D is TRBD1 (5 bases). The germline V gene has CDR1 GTSNPN and CDR2 SVGIG (reference sequence). This CDR3 has 13 amino acids. Trimming removed 2 bases from V and 7 bases from J, with 12 bases in between. The CDR3 reads CAWSQGRGQPQHF. The CDR3 DNA is TGTGCCTGGAGTCAGGGCCGTGGGCAGCCCCAGCATTTT.

The table lists this clone with a count of one. The chain uses TRBV28 and TRBJ1-6; possibly TRBD1 for D (5 bases). Trimming cost V 2 bases and J 5 bases, with 10 bases left between them. Germline CDR1 MDHEN, CDR2 SYDVKM. This CDR3 has 15 residues. The CDR3 region is CASSLRTGNNSPLHF. The CDR3 DNA reads TGTGCCAGCAGTTTACGCACAGGCAATAATTCACCCCTCCACTTT. Complete variable domain (other parts from reference TRBV28 and TRBJ1-6): DVKVTQSSRYLVKRTGEKVFLECVQDMDHENMFWYRQDPGLGLRLIYFSYDVKMKEKGDIPEGYSVSREKKERFSLILESASTNQTSMYLCASSLRTGNNSPLHFGNGTRLTVT.

This clone was seen more than once but under ten times. This sequence joins TRBV4-2 and TRBJ2-3; the D is unclear. The CDR3 covers 16 residues. V was pared by 4 bases and J by 4 bases, with 18 bases between. Germline V lookup: CDR1 LGHNA, CDR2 YNFKEQ. CDR3 sequence reads: CASSPRSLGGADTQYF. CDR3 sequence (DNA): TGTGCCAGCAGCCCCCGGTCCCTTGGTGGTGCAGATACGCAGTATTTT.

This chain joins TRBV7-2 and TRBJ2-5; TRBD1 is a possible D gene (6 bases). CDR1 SGHTA and CDR2 FQGNSA come from the germline V gene. V lost 4 bases to trimming and J lost 3 bases, with 12 bases between them. The CDR3 has 14 residues. The CDR3 loop is CASSSDRWKETQYF. In DNA form, the CDR3 reads TGTGCCAGCAGCTCCGACAGGTGGAAAGAGACCCAGTACTTC.

Here the CDR3 reads CAWARTSYEQYF. The CDR3 DNA follows: TGTGCCTGGGCTCGTACTTCCTACGAGCAGTACTTC. The chain uses TRBV30 and TRBJ2-7; D is uncertain. Looked up from germline, CDR1 is GTSNPN and CDR2 is SVGIG (reference sequence). The CDR3 spans 12 residues. The V gene lost 5 bases and the J gene lost 1 base, with 9 bases spanning the gap.